A selection of T cell receptor beta chains follows, all from one sample in a study of PD-1 blockade in classical Hodgkin lymphoma. Repertoires were generated with immunoSEQ multiplex PCR, while TCRdb's copy carries only in-frame clones and drops some. Of 80,000 to 100,000 clones in the sample, under 95% were seen once. Sequences were derived from peripheral blood mononuclear cells (PBMCs), sampled before the fourth cycle of nivolumab. The receptors shown here come from a human donor with classical Hodgkin lymphoma. Each CDR3 is given with its conserved first and last residue. The order of the fields is J gene, D gene, V gene, clone size, CDR3 DNA, CDR3 protein. The D gene is left open where the match is weak. Only some rows state a clone size, as once, few, many or a class for expanded clones.

J: TRBJ2-1
D: TRBD2
V: TRBV9
size: -
DNA: TGTGCCAGCAGCGTATCTAGCGGGAGAGTTGAGCAGTTCTTC
CDR3: CASSVSSGRVEQFF

J: TRBJ2-7
D: TRBD1
V: TRBV28
size: -
DNA: TGTGCCAGCACCACGACAGGGTCCTACGAGCAGTACTTC
CDR3: CASTTTGSYEQYF

J: TRBJ2-1
D: -
V: TRBV27
size: -
DNA: TGTGCCAGCAGTTTACTACAGGGAGTATTCAATGAGCAGTTCTTC
CDR3: CASSLLQGVFNEQFF

J: TRBJ1-2
D: -
V: TRBV25-1
size: -
DNA: TGTGCCAGCAGTGAATTTGGGGGTGGCTACACCTTC
CDR3: CASSEFGGGYTF

J: TRBJ1-4
D: -
V: TRBV9
size: -
DNA: TGTGCCAGCAGCGTTGGGGGGTGGATTAATGAAAAACTGTTTTTT
CDR3: CASSVGGWINEKLFF

J: TRBJ2-5
D: TRBD1
V: TRBV28
size: -
DNA: TGTGCCAGCAGTTCACAGGGGGCGATAAGTGAGACCCAGTACTTC
CDR3: CASSSQGAISETQYF

J: TRBJ2-1
D: TRBD2
V: TRBV4-1
size: -
DNA: TGCGCCAGCAGCCAAGATGGACTAGGTTGGGATGAGCAGTTCTTC
CDR3: CASSQDGLGWDEQFF

J: TRBJ2-2
D: -
V: TRBV6-1
size: -
DNA: TGTGCCAGCAGTGAGGGATATACCGGGGAGCTGTTTTTT
CDR3: CASSEGYTGELFF

J: TRBJ2-7
D: -
V: TRBV30
size: -
DNA: TGTGCCTGGATCCAGGCTAGCCGCTCCTACGAGCAGTACTTC
CDR3: CAWIQASRSYEQYF

J: TRBJ1-3
D: TRBD1
V: TRBV6-1
size: -
DNA: TGTGCCAGCAGTGAAACAGGGGACTCTGGAAACACCATATATTTT
CDR3: CASSETGDSGNTIYF

J: TRBJ2-7
D: -
V: TRBV5-6
size: -
DNA: TGTGCCAGTGATAGGGCAGGGTCCTACGAGCAGTACTTC
CDR3: CASDRAGSYEQYF

J: TRBJ2-3
D: -
V: TRBV19
size: -
DNA: TGTGCCAGTAGATCGAGCGGACCCACAGATACGCAGTATTTT
CDR3: CASRSSGPTDTQYF

J: TRBJ2-1
D: TRBD1
V: TRBV2
size: -
DNA: TGTGCCAGCAGTGTAGACAGGGGTCGAAAGTTCTTC
CDR3: CASSVDRGRKFF

J: TRBJ2-7
D: TRBD1
V: TRBV5-1
size: -
DNA: TGCGCCAGCAGCGGAAACAGGGGTTACCTGTACGAGCAGTACTTC
CDR3: CASSGNRGYLYEQYF

J: TRBJ1-2
D: -
V: TRBV14
size: -
DNA: TGTGCCAGCAGCCAAGATCGGGGGGCGTTGTATGGCTACACCTTC
CDR3: CASSQDRGALYGYTF

J: TRBJ1-2
D: -
V: TRBV11-2
size: -
DNA: TGTGCCAGCAGCTTAGATAAATTAGGGACAACATATGGCTACACCTTC
CDR3: CASSLDKLGTTYGYTF

J: TRBJ2-7
D: TRBD2
V: TRBV30
size: -
DNA: TGTGCCTGGAGTCTATTAGGAGTAGCGGGAGGAGGCGAGCAGTACTTC
CDR3: CAWSLLGVAGGGEQYF

J: TRBJ1-2
D: -
V: TRBV28
size: -
DNA: TGTGCCAGCAGTTTAAGGCCTAACTATGGCTACACCTTC
CDR3: CASSLRPNYGYTF

J: TRBJ2-2
D: -
V: TRBV5-1
size: few
DNA: TGCGCCAGCAGCTTGGATGGGAACCTCAACACCGGGGAGCTGTTTTTT
CDR3: CASSLDGNLNTGELFF

J: TRBJ1-2
D: -
V: TRBV30
size: -
DNA: TGTGCCTGGAGTGTACGGGTGGGCTTGGGTGGCTACACCTTC
CDR3: CAWSVRVGLGGYTF

J: TRBJ2-7
D: -
V: TRBV6-5
size: -
DNA: TGTGCCAGCAGTTACTCGACCGGGACGGGTTCGCAAGAGCAGTACTTC
CDR3: CASSYSTGTGSQEQYF

J: TRBJ2-1
D: TRBD1
V: TRBV28
size: -
DNA: TGTGCCAGCACAACCGTATGGGGGACAGAAACCTACAATGAGCAGTTCTTC
CDR3: CASTTVWGTETYNEQFF

J: TRBJ2-7
D: -
V: TRBV11-1
size: -
DNA: TGTGCCAGCAGCCCCGAGGAGGGGGGCGGTTCCTACGAGCAGTACTTC
CDR3: CASSPEEGGGSYEQYF

J: TRBJ2-7
D: TRBD1
V: TRBV7-8
size: -
DNA: TGTGCCAGCAGCTTAGCGGGGACCGCACTTCAGGGGGTGCAGTACTTC
CDR3: CASSLAGTALQGVQYF

J: TRBJ2-2
D: -
V: TRBV28
size: -
DNA: TGTGCCAGCAGTTTATATCCCGGGGAGCTGTTTTTT
CDR3: CASSLYPGELFF

J: TRBJ1-2
D: TRBD1
V: TRBV9
size: -
DNA: TGTGCCAGCAGCGCCCGACAGGGAGGATATCCTGGACCATACACCTTC
CDR3: CASSARQGGYPGPYTF

J: TRBJ2-7
D: TRBD2
V: TRBV28
size: -
DNA: TGTGCCAGCAGTATCATAGCGGGAGCAGCGTACGAGCAGTACTTC
CDR3: CASSIIAGAAYEQYF

J: TRBJ2-1
D: TRBD2
V: TRBV28
size: -
DNA: TGTGCCAGCCGGATCAGCGGGAGTGCCAGCAATGAGCAGTTCTTC
CDR3: CASRISGSASNEQFF

J: TRBJ2-7
D: -
V: TRBV27
size: -
DNA: TGTGCCAGCAGTTTAGCCCCGACCCGGAGTGACTACGAGCAGTACTTC
CDR3: CASSLAPTRSDYEQYF

J: TRBJ1-1
D: TRBD1
V: TRBV6-6
size: few
DNA: TGTGCCAGCAGTCCCCCGGGACAGAGAAACACTGAAGCTTTCTTT
CDR3: CASSPPGQRNTEAFF

J: TRBJ2-3
D: TRBD2
V: TRBV7-9
size: -
DNA: TGTGCCAGCATACTTAGCGGGAGACCCACAGATACGCAGTATTTT
CDR3: CASILSGRPTDTQYF

J: TRBJ2-7
D: TRBD2
V: TRBV6-5
size: -
DNA: TGTGCCAGCTCTAGCGGGAGGCGGGGGTACGAGCAGTACTTC
CDR3: CASSSGRRGYEQYF

J: TRBJ2-6
D: -
V: TRBV27
size: -
DNA: TGTGCCAGCAGTCCCTTCGCTGGGGCCAACGTCCTGACTTTC
CDR3: CASSPFAGANVLTF

J: TRBJ2-7
D: TRBD2
V: TRBV10-3
size: -
DNA: TGTGCCATCAATTCGGGACTAGCGGAGATGCCTTCCGAACCCTACGAGCAGTACTTC
CDR3: CAINSGLAEMPSEPYEQYF

J: TRBJ2-1
D: TRBD2
V: TRBV2
size: once
DNA: TGTGCCAGCAAATCTAGCGGGGAATACAATGAGCAGTTCTTC
CDR3: CASKSSGEYNEQFF

J: TRBJ2-7
D: -
V: TRBV29-1
size: once
DNA: TGCAGCGTTGCCCAGGGGACCCTCTACGAGCAGTACTTC
CDR3: CSVAQGTLYEQYF

J: TRBJ2-2
D: -
V: TRBV19
size: -
DNA: TGTGCCAGTACCCCCATGGGGCCGGGGACCGGGGAGCTGTTTTTT
CDR3: CASTPMGPGTGELFF

J: TRBJ1-2
D: -
V: TRBV30
size: once
DNA: TGTGCCTGGAGTGAGTCATATGGCTACACCTTC
CDR3: CAWSESYGYTF

J: TRBJ2-3
D: -
V: TRBV7-2
size: -
DNA: TGTGCCAGCAGCTTAGGCATGTCTCGCACAGATACGCAGTATTTT
CDR3: CASSLGMSRTDTQYF

J: TRBJ2-7
D: -
V: TRBV30
size: -
DNA: TGTGCCTGGAGTGTAATCGGTTCTGACGAGCAGTACTTC
CDR3: CAWSVIGSDEQYF

J: TRBJ1-1
D: -
V: TRBV2
size: few
DNA: TGTGCCAGCAGTGTTACCCATCGTGGGACTGAAGCTTTCTTT
CDR3: CASSVTHRGTEAFF

J: TRBJ1-1
D: -
V: TRBV7-2
size: -
DNA: TGTGCCAGCAGCTTTTCGGCCGTAAACACTGAAGCTTTCTTT
CDR3: CASSFSAVNTEAFF

J: TRBJ2-5
D: -
V: TRBV5-1
size: -
DNA: TGCGCCAGCAGCTTAGGGGGGTCAGAGACCCAGTACTTC
CDR3: CASSLGGSETQYF

J: TRBJ2-7
D: -
V: TRBV7-9
size: -
DNA: TGTGCCAGTAGGGGGCAGGGGGGTTACGAGCAGTACTTC
CDR3: CASRGQGGYEQYF

J: TRBJ2-2
D: -
V: TRBV5-1
size: -
DNA: TGCGCCAGCAGCTTGGAAGTAACCGGGGAGCTGTTTTTT
CDR3: CASSLEVTGELFF

J: TRBJ2-1
D: -
V: TRBV14
size: -
DNA: TGTGCCAGCAGCCCCACGTGGGGGGCGACCAATGAGCAGTTCTTC
CDR3: CASSPTWGATNEQFF